These 19 T cell receptor beta chains were all obtained from the same sample, sequenced in a study of blood T cells in healthy people across ages. Then a second PCR, running about 6 to 12 cycles, was carried out with a sample-barcoded 5' primer and a J-beta primer mix. TCRdb recomputed calls from the 5' RACE reads with MiXCR, one row per CDR3 protein. The table lists some 760,000 distinct CDR3 sequences, 20% to 30% of them singletons. The sample was also reused in another study, on T cells of mothers and their children.

What was sequenced was blood. The receptors stem from a boy aged 5-17 years in good health.

For this clonotype: A much more abundant neighbour one base away suggests this may be a read error. The V gene is TRBV12-3 or TRBV12-4, the J gene TRBJ2-4; 9 bases map to TRBD2. The CDR3 length is 17 residues. DNA for the CDR3: TGTGCCAGCAGTTTTTCTGCGGCGGGGGGGGCCAAAAACATTCAGCACTTC. This encodes CASSFSAAGGAKNIQHF.

The V and J genes are TRBV20-1 and TRBJ1-1; D call uncertain. V lost 5 bases and J 1 base, leaving 8 bases between the germline ends. The germline V gene has CDR1 DFQATT and CDR2 SNEGSKA (reference sequence). This CDR3 has 12 amino acids. In DNA, the CDR3 is TGCAGTGCTTGCGGACGGAACACTGAAGCTTTCTTT. Amino acid sequence: CSACGRNTEAFF.

The table lists this clonotype with a few counts. The CDR3 protein is CASSQDHGETAYEQYF. CDR3 bases: TGCGCCAGCAGCCAAGACCACGGGGAAACCGCCTACGAGCAGTACTTC. The chain employs TRBV4-1 and TRBJ2-7, with D perhaps matching TRBD2 (5 bases). From germline, CDR1 is MGHRA and CDR2 YSYEKL. V dropped 0 bases and J dropped 2 bases, with 14 bases sitting between them. The CDR3 covers 16 residues.

This clonotype showed up just a few times. As DNA, the CDR3 is TGTGCCAGCAGCCCCCCGGGACTAGCGGGGTTAAATGAGCAGTTCTTC. Amino acid sequence: CASSPPGLAGLNEQFF. The chain has TRBV4-2 and TRBJ2-1, with TRBD2 identical over 13 bases. CDR3 length: 16 amino acids. CDR1 LGHNA and CDR2 YNFKEQ come from the germline V gene. The J segment lost 7 bases and the V segment lost 4 bases, leaving 7 bases of the junction unmatched.

CDR3 in DNA: TGTGCCAGCAGCTTCTTGGGTGAACGAGAGACCCAGTACTTC. This codes for CASSFLGERETQYF. J is TRBJ2-5 and V is TRBV13; D unclear. The CDR3 length is 14 residues. Trimming removed 3 bases at V and 4 bases at J, with 12 bases between. Germline loops: CDR1 PRHDT, CDR2 FYEKMQ (reference sequence).

The chain is built from TRBV27 and TRBJ2-5; D might be TRBD1 or TRBD2, each matching 5 bases. The CDR3 loop spans 15 amino acids. V was pared by 1 base and J by 2 bases, with 11 bases between. CDR1 is MNHEY and CDR2 is SMNVEV in the germline V gene (reference sequence). In nucleotides, the CDR3 is TGTGCCAGCAGTTTATATTCGGGGCGGCAAGAGACCCAGTACTTC. Amino acids: CASSLYSGRQETQYF.

This rearrangement joins TRBV24-1 to TRBJ1-5; no clear D gene. CDR3 length equals 13 residues. Germline V gene lookup returns CDR1 KGHDR and CDR2 SFDVKD. The ends were cut back, 5 bases at V and 3 bases at J, with 7 bases in the middle. CDR3 region: CATSVGYNQPQHF. CDR3 bases: TGTGCCACCAGTGTGGGGTACAATCAGCCCCAGCATTTT.

CDR3 nucleotides: TGTGCCAGCAGCTTTGGGGCCAGGAAAAACTCCTACGAGCAGTACTTC. It codes for CASSFGARKNSYEQYF. The chain uses TRBV5-8 and TRBJ2-1; TRBD1 is a possible D gene (5 bases). TRBJ2-7 explains the end of the DNA better; the J call may be wrong. The CDR3 totals 16 residues. CDR1 is SGHTS, CDR2 YDEGEE, per germline.

This clonotype came up a few times. The chain employs TRBV5-1 and TRBJ2-3; possible D gene TRBD2, 5 bases. CDR1 and CDR2 from the germline V gene are SGHRS and YFSETQ. CDR3 length: 17 amino acids. Trimming stripped 2 bases from V and 3 bases from J, with 19 bases between. CDR3 in amino acids: CASSFTSRETITDTQYF. Here the CDR3 DNA reads TGCGCCAGCAGCTTTACGTCCCGTGAGACTATAACAGATACGCAGTATTTT.

V is TRBV5-1 and J is TRBJ2-3; TRBD2 aligns across 8 bases. This CDR3 has 18 residues. Per germline, CDR1 SGHRS and CDR2 YFSETQ. Losses at the gene ends were 1 base for V and 0 bases for J; bases not matched to a gene: 10. CDR3 DNA sequence: TGCGCCAGCAGCTTGAGTTCTGGGACTAGGGTTAGCACAGATACGCAGTATTTT. Translation gives CASSLSSGTRVSTDTQYF.

This clonotype was counted a few times. This chain links TRBV29-1 with TRBJ1-2, with no clear D. Trimming took off 5 bases at V and 6 bases at J, with 7 bases between the two ends. The CDR3 is made up of 10 amino acids. The V gene's germline CDR1 is SQVTM and CDR2 ANQGSEA. CDR3: CSVFIDGYTF. Written as DNA, the CDR3 is TGCAGCGTTTTTATAGATGGCTACACCTTC.

A few counts support this clonotype. The rearrangement uses TRBV7-9 and TRBJ2-5; tentatively, D is TRBD1 (5 bases). Near its end, the DNA agrees better with TRBJ2-7, so the J call may be wrong. The V gene's germline CDR1 is SEHNR and CDR2 FQNEAQ (reference sequence). CDR3 length: 14 residues. Here the CDR3 reads CASSLGPTAYEQYF. In DNA, the CDR3 is TGTGCCAGCAGCTTGGGGCCGACCGCCTACGAGCAGTACTTC.

The chain employs TRBV7-9 and TRBJ1-2, with D maybe TRBD1 (5 bases). Trimming removed 5 bases at V and 4 bases at J, with 14 bases between. The CDR3 has 14 amino acids. The V gene's germline CDR1 is SEHNR and CDR2 FQNEAQ (reference sequence). CDR3 DNA: TGTGCCAGCAGCCCGGCGGGACTGAGCTATGGCTACACCTTC. Translation gives CASSPAGLSYGYTF.

The chain recombines TRBV7-9 with TRBJ2-7; 7 nucleotides line up with TRBD1. Per germline, CDR1 SEHNR and CDR2 FQNEAQ (reference sequence). V gave up 5 bases and J gave up 5 bases; unmatched junction bases: 9. The CDR3 totals 14 residues. CDR3 in DNA: TGTGCCAGCAGCCCGCCAGACAGGGCCCACGAGCAGTACTTC. Translation gives CASSPPDRAHEQYF.

The chain uses TRBV20-1 and TRBJ2-5, with 10 bases lining up with TRBD2. The DNA end is more similar to TRBJ2-1, so the J call may be wrong. Germline CDR1 is DFQATT and CDR2 is SNEGSKA (reference sequence). This CDR3 spans 17 amino acids. CDR3 protein: CSARDTHPSGSGNEQFF. In DNA, the CDR3 is TGCAGTGCTAGAGATACTCACCCTAGCGGGAGTGGCAATGAGCAGTTCTTC.

This clonotype was found a few times. The chain recombines TRBV29-1 with TRBJ2-3, with 12 nucleotides matching TRBD2. This CDR3 contains 13 residues. Trimming removed 5 bases from V and 5 bases from J; junction bases left unmatched: 2. The V gene's germline CDR1 is SQVTM and CDR2 ANQGSEA. In nucleotides, the CDR3 is TGCAGCGTTACTAGCGGGAGGATAGATACGCAGTATTTT. Translating it yields CSVTSGRIDTQYF.

This clonotype was found many times. This sequence joins TRBV20-1 and TRBJ2-2, with a possible D match to TRBD1 (5 bases). The germline V gene has CDR1 DFQATT and CDR2 SNEGSKA (reference sequence). The CDR3 contains 13 residues. Trimming pared 3 bases from V and 7 bases from J, leaving 12 bases between. The CDR3 bases are TGCAGTGCTAGTGGTGGGGCGGACGGGGAGCTGTTTTTT. Amino acids: CSASGGADGELFF.

The DNA of the CDR3 is TGTGCCAGCTCGGCAGGGAGCGGGACTTTGAACACTGAAGCTTTCTTT. Protein product: CASSAGSGTLNTEAFF. The chain carries TRBV6-1 and TRBJ1-1; possible D gene TRBD1, 5 bases. The germline V and J ends were trimmed by 8 bases and 0 bases, with 19 bases remaining between them. The CDR3 totals 16 residues. The germline gives CDR1 MNHNS, CDR2 SASEGT.

This clonotype was detected ten times or more. V is TRBV10-3 and J is TRBJ2-7, with D perhaps matching TRBD1 or TRBD2 (5 bases each). Germline V gene lookup returns CDR1 ENHRY and CDR2 SYGVKD. CDR3 length: 14 amino acids. Trimming shortened V by 4 bases and J by 6 bases, and 16 bases separated the two germline ends. The CDR3 DNA follows: TGTGCCATCAGTGGACGGGGCGCAGGAATCGAGCAGTACTTC. This encodes CAISGRGAGIEQYF.